This T cell receptor (beta chain) was identified in a study of shared clonotypes between healthy human individuals (dated by TCRdb to 2019 to 2021). In terms of the full investigation: Two women and a few men aged 18 to 49 years were included in the cohort. The study deeply sequenced blood TCR repertoires of about 5 healthy adults to estimate repertoire size and the extent of clonotype sharing between individuals. To increase sequencing depth and limit assay-specific biases, different laboratories used diverse techniques to prepare libraries and sequence TCR repertoires. Between about 0.8 and 9 billion PBMCs per donor were obtained by leukapheresis. For each donor, CD4 naive and CD4 memory were each given three plates, CD8 naive was given two plates, and CD8 memory was given one plate.

For the CD8 naive samples, CD45RO-negative cells were positively selected for CCR7, yielding a CD45RA+CCR7+ population from which TemRA cells were excluded. The donors were healthy, HIV-negative adults who had no recently reported acute infections or vaccinations. Only Caucasian adults living in Nashville, Tennessee, USA were represented among the donors. Blood was obtained by leukapheresis, after which PBMCs were separated by Ficoll-Histopaque density gradient centrifugation and cryopreserved in liquid nitrogen vapor phase. Purity and quantity of every magnetically sorted T cell population were checked by analytical flow cytometry. Genomic DNA was isolated from each sorted fraction and quantified by UV absorbance on a Nanodrop 2000c. Using the deep immunoSEQ assay, TCR CDR3 regions were amplified from genomic DNA by multiplex PCR. Extracted genomic DNA from each cell subset was distributed evenly across all wells of several immunoSEQ 96-well plates, and each plate was treated as a replicate. For sorted subsets, about 220 ng of genomic DNA, equivalent to 30,000 or so T cell genomes, went into each replicate PCR. Purified libraries were measured with a Qubit 3.0 fluorometer, size-checked on a Bioanalyzer 2100, and measured again with the KAPA Library Quantification kit. Every immunoSEQ 96-well plate was sequenced on a separate single-read 150-cycle Illumina NextSeq 550 flow cell. Under the source paper's analysis protocol: The immunoSEQ output contained only junctional sequences without quality scores, so filtering could not match that applied to full-length reads. Sequences were annotated with PyIR, a Python wrapper for IgBLAST v1.9, using IMGT germline references to assign V/J genes and CDR3. Reads were filtered out if the reads had weak V/J assignments (E-value above 1e-6), no CDR3, stop codons, out-of-frame junctions, or ambiguous translated residues. A V3J clonotype was defined by an identical inferred V gene, J gene, and CDR3 amino acid sequence. The percentage overlap between two repertoires was calculated by dividing the number of shared unique clonotypes by the size of the smaller repertoire. Repertoire richness was assessed with RTK rarefaction, the Chao1 estimator, and Recon v2.1 estimates of unobserved clonotypes. Generation probabilities for all TCRbeta clonotypes obtained by the gDNA method from four donors were computed using OLGA. TCRdb stores this immuneACCESS table with in-frame sequences only. Part of the clones is absent; in the studies checked, under half of the shortfall reflects unresolved V genes, and no reason is known for the rest. V, J and clone size are those of that table, while D and trimming were read from the DNA. Counted in this sample were around 560,000 clones; approximately 95% of them appeared once. The top ten constitute 0.11% of the sample.

Notes on this clone: Its antigen remains undetermined. Base qualities are not provided; no much larger clone lies one nucleotide away.

General conclusions and limits of the study: Even with the large sequencing depth, rarefaction of the sorted-subset datasets indicated that sequencing was incomplete. Sharing across a few donors was observed for about 5% of naive CD4, about 3.2% of naive CD8, over 2% of memory CD4, and roughly 0.4% of memory CD8 clonotypes. Compared with non-shared clonotypes, clonotypes shared by all four sorted-subset donors had higher generation probabilities. Naive subsets generally had larger estimated clonotype richness than memory subsets. Based on pairwise subsampling, the degree of clonotype sharing among donors was expected to be affected by sequencing depth. The genetic and exposure-history diversity represented was limited by the small number of donors. Sampling was limited to blood, and TCR repertoires in tissue likely differ from TCR repertoires in blood.

V lost 3 bases and J lost 0 bases; the stretch between them is 9 bases long. The germline V gene gives CDR1 as MDHEN and CDR2 as SYDVKM. The CDR3 holds 15 amino acids from the cysteine to the phenylalanine. Only the CDR3 portion is preserved as DNA: 45 bases, with reading frame beginning at the first base. The rearranged chain carries TRBV28 and TRBJ1-5; a confident D gene designation cannot be given. The receptor comes from a woman under 40 in good health. The source material was naive CD8+ T cells sorted from blood. The cell subset or site label here, explained by the study, means: CD45RA+CCR7+. The CDR3 protein sequence reads: CASSLIGGSNQPQHF. The DNA reads TGTGCCAGCAGTTTGATCGGAGGTAGCAATCAGCCCCAGCATTTT.